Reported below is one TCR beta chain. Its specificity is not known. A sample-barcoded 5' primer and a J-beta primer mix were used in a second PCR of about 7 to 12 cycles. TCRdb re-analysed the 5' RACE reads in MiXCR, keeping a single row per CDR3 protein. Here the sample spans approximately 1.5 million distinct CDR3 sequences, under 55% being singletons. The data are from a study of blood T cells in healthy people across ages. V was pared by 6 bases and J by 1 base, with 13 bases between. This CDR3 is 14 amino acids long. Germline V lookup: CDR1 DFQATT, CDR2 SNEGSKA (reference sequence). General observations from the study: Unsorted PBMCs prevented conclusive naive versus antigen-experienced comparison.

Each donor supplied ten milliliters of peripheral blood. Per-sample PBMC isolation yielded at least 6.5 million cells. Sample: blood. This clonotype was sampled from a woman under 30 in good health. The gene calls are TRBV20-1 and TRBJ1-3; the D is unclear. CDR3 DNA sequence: TGCAGTGCGGGCCCCGGGAAATCTGGAAACACCATATATTTT. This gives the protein CSAGPGKSGNTIYF.